This TCR beta chain appears in the sequencing data of a study of blood T cell repertoires in COVID-19. Across the study: T cells, B-cell-depleted T cells, or PBMCs supplied cDNA or gDNA.

The table came from immunoSEQ multiplex PCR; TCRdb's copy has only in-frame clones and leaves some out. This sample carries hundreds of thousands of clones, 70% to 90% of them seen once, and the ten largest clones take about 7.8%. The sample holds a few counts of this clone. The CDR3 spans 14 residues. The V end lost 6 bases, the J end lost 0 bases, and 9 bases lay between the germline ends. Germline assignment: CDR1 MDHEN and CDR2 SYDVKM. Sequenced sample: peripheral blood. This clonotype was sampled from a woman between 50 and 59 years old who had recovered from COVID-19. V usage is TRBV28 and J usage is TRBJ2-1; tentatively, D is TRBD2 (5 bases). CDR3 sequence: CASREGGSYNEQFF. In DNA, the CDR3 is TGTGCCAGCAGAGAGGGCGGCTCCTACAATGAGCAGTTCTTC.